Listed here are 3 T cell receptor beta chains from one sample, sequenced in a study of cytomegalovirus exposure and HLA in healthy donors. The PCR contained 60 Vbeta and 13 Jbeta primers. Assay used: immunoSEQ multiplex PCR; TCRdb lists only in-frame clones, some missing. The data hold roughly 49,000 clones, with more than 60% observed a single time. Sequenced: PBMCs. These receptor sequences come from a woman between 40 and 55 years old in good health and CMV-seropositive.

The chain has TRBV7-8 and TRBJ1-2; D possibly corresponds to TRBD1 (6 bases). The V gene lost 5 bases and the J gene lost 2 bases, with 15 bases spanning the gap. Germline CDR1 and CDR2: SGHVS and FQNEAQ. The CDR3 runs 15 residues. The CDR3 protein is CASSLFRGANYGYTF. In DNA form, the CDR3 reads TGTGCCAGCAGCCTCTTCCGGGGGGCAAACTATGGCTACACCTTC.

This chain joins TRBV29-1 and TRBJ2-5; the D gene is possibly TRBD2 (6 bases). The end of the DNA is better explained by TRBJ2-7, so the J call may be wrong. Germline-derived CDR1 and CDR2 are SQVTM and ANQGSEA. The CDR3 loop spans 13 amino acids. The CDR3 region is CSVEAGSSYEQYF. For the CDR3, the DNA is TGCAGCGTTGAGGCGGGGAGCTCCTACGAGCAGTACTTC.

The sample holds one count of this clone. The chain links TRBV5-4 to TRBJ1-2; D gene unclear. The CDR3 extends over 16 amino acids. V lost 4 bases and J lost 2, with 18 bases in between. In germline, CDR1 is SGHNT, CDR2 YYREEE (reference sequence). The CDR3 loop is CASSPTNTAFNYGYTF. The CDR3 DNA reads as TGTGCCAGCAGCCCCACAAATACAGCTTTCAACTATGGCTACACCTTC.